This T cell receptor (beta chain) was identified during a study of T cell repertoires in cytomegalovirus infection. The CDR3 totals 13 residues. The V end was cut by 4 bases, the J end by 4 bases, with 11 bases between. Germline values: CDR1 LGHDT, CDR2 YNNKEL (reference sequence). Turning to this clonotype: Its antigen is unknown.

TCRdb passed the reads through MiXCR, listing each CDR3 protein once. The table records 110,000 or so distinct CDR3 sequences, about 33% of them present only once. Sequenced material: CD8+ T cells from cultured PBMCs, taken from culture after CMV antigen stimulation. This receptor was obtained from a human donor in good health (CMV status not recorded). Some clones in this sample may be carry-over from other donors' samples. This chain uses TRBV3-1 with TRBJ2-7, with D perhaps TRBD2 (5 bases). Here the CDR3 DNA reads TGTGCCAGCAGCCCATCGGACTTTTACGAGCAGTACTTC. Translating it yields CASSPSDFYEQYF.